This T cell receptor beta chain was observed in a study of neurological immune-mediated disorders. Via MiXCR, TCRdb re-called the 5' RACE reads, giving one row per CDR3 protein. The sample records roughly 76,000 distinct CDR3 sequences, roughly 15% being singletons. The receptor was isolated from a woman aged 50 to 65 in good health. Input material: PBMCs.

This CDR3 is CATSRGRTSGGPGETQYF. The DNA of the CDR3 is TGTGCCACCAGCAGAGGCCGGACTAGCGGGGGGCCAGGGGAGACCCAGTACTTC. The rearrangement joins TRBV15 to TRBJ2-5, with 14 bases lining up with TRBD2. The CDR3 length is 18 residues. With 1 base clipped from V and 5 bases from J, the junction kept 9 bases outside the gene matches. Per the germline V gene, CDR1 is LNHNV and CDR2 is YYDKDF (reference sequence).